The 27 T cell receptor beta chains reported below all come from one sample, sequenced in a study of tumor-infiltrating lymphocytes in primary liver carcinoma. Synthesis of TCR beta cDNA was carried out from 500 ng total RNA with a constant-region primer. Libraries for TCR beta were built through three nested multiplex PCR rounds, which together made up a slightly modified ARM-PCR procedure. A C-beta reverse primer and TRBV1-TRBV30 forward primers served in each of the first two PCR rounds, at ten to eleven cycles apiece. TCRdb redid the calling of the multiplex PCR reads with MiXCR, one entry per CDR3 protein. The sample shows about 37,000 distinct CDR3 sequences, more than 70% of them seen only once. From approximately 20-30 mg of unsorted bulk tissue, DNA and RNA were co-extracted together. The specimen was tumor-adjacent normal liver tissue. The source of these receptors is a man in his forties with primary liver carcinoma and hepatitis B virus infection.

This rearrangement joins TRBV10-3 to TRBJ1-4, with D possibly TRBD1 on 6 matching bases. The CDR3 is 18 amino acids. The ends were cut back, 3 bases at V and 13 bases at J, with 30 bases in the middle. CDR1 is ENHRY, CDR2 SYGVKD, per germline. The CDR3 DNA reads as TGTGCCATCAGTGAAAAAGGCAGGGGAGGATCGGGGAATCGAAGACTGTTTTTT. It translates to CAISEKGRGGSGNRRLFF.

Comment on this clonotype: One end of the junction does not line up with germline, which may come from a read error. The gene calls are TRBV11-2 and TRBJ2-5, with D tentatively TRBD2 (6 bases). The CDR3 has 17 amino acids. Germline V gives CDR1 SGHAT, CDR2 FQNNGV. The CDR3 nucleotides read TGTGCCAGCAGCTTAAGACTAGTGGGTGACTCAAGCGAGACCCAGTACTTT. Its translation is CASSLRLVGDSSETQYF.

J is TRBJ2-4 and V is TRBV12-3 or TRBV12-4; TRBD1 matches 7 bases. Trimming at V came to 6 bases and at J to 0 bases, leaving 5 bases not matched to a gene. This CDR3 has 15 amino acids. DNA for the CDR3: TGTGCCAGCAGGGGGACAGAACTAGCCAAAAACATTCAGTACTTC. Translated, it gives CASRGTELAKNIQYF.

Concerning this clonotype: A junction end diverges from the germline sequence, so it may reflect a read error. The rearrangement uses TRBV29-1 and TRBJ2-1, with 7 bases fitting TRBD2. The germline V gene encodes CDR1 SQVTM and CDR2 ANQGSEA. CDR3 length: 16 amino acids. Here the CDR3 DNA reads TGCAACGTTGAGGGGTTGAAAACTAGCGCCGACAATGAGCAGTTCTTC. Residues: CNVEGLKTSADNEQFF.

The rearrangement joins TRBV29-1 to TRBJ2-1; no reliable D call. Trimming stripped 5 bases from V and 14 bases from J, with 13 bases between. Germline CDR1 SQVTM, CDR2 ANQGSEA. This CDR3 is 10 amino acids long. CDR3 sequence (DNA): TGCAGCGTTCATAACAGCGAGAAGTTCTTC. It codes for CSVHNSEKFF.

The table lists this clonotype with many counts. The rearrangement links TRBV28 to TRBJ1-1; no definite D call. V dropped 4 bases and J dropped 1 base, with 10 bases sitting between them. This CDR3 region has 14 residues. Germline V gene sequence: CDR1 MDHEN, CDR2 SYDVKM. The DNA of the CDR3 is TGTGCCAGCAGTTATGGGTGGCAGAACACTGAAGCTTTCTTT. The encoded protein is CASSYGWQNTEAFF.

With regard to this clonotype: In this CDR3 the conserved last residue, phenylalanine or tryptophan, is missing, so a read error is likely. The V and J genes are TRBV6-6 and TRBJ1-6; 7 bases agree with TRBD1. The CDR3 extends over 17 amino acids. Germline V gives CDR1 MNHNY, CDR2 SVGAGI (reference sequence). The CDR3 is CACRPPTGAAYNSPLHI. The CDR3 DNA is TGTGCCTGCAGGCCTCCCACAGGGGCCGCCTATAATTCGCCCCTCCACATT.

On this clonotype: The CDR3 ends on some other residue instead of the conserved phenylalanine or tryptophan, so this is likely a read error. The chain is built from TRBV29-1 and TRBJ2-7; D may be TRBD1 (6 bases). From germline, CDR1 is SQVTM and CDR2 ANQGSEA. CDR3 length equals 11 residues. The CDR3 nucleotides read TGCAGTGTACGGGACACCTACGAGCAGTACATC. This translates into CSVRDTYEQYI.

This clonotype was seen just once. At one boundary the junction diverges from the germline segment, which might be a read error. The chain couples TRBV29-1 to TRBJ1-2, with a tentative D call TRBD1 (6 bases). CDR1 is SQVTM and CDR2 is ANQGSEA in the germline V gene. This CDR3 has 13 residues. The CDR3 protein is CSVDGRGSSGHTF. The CDR3 nucleotides are TGCAGCGTTGACGGTAGGGGGTCTTCTGGCCACACCTTC.

The chain combines TRBV11-2 with TRBJ1-6; TRBD1 matches 8 bases. The V gene's germline CDR1 is SGHAT and CDR2 FQNNGV. The CDR3 runs 15 residues. V shed 5 bases, J shed 7 bases, and the junction held 7 bases outside the gene matches. CDR3 residues: CASSQGQGVNSPLHF. The DNA of the CDR3 is TGTGCCAGCAGCCAAGGACAGGGAGTGAATTCACCCCTCCACTTT.

Remarks on this clonotype: It may be a read error: a sequence one base away is much more abundant. CDR3 loop: CASSFLIGFQETQYF. The CDR3 coding sequence is TGTGCCAGCAGCTTCCTGATAGGGTTCCAAGAGACCCAGTACTTC. V gene TRBV7-6 combines with J gene TRBJ2-5, with no clear D. Per the germline V gene, CDR1 is SGHVS and CDR2 is FNYEAQ. CDR3 length: 15 amino acids. V lost 3 bases and J lost 1, with 12 bases in between.

This clonotype was seen only a few times. A much larger clone differs by one base, so this may be a read error. The chain is built from TRBV28 and TRBJ2-1; D unclear. Germline CDR1 is MDHEN and CDR2 is SYDVKM. V lost 4 bases, J lost 4 bases, and 11 bases lay in between. The CDR3 loop spans 14 amino acids. Here the CDR3 DNA reads TGTGCCAGCAGTTCAGGATTCAGGTACAATGAGCAGTTCTTC. As protein: CASSSGFRYNEQFF.

A word on this clonotype: This is likely a read error, given that the CDR3 carries no conserved phenylalanine or tryptophan at its end. The chain employs TRBV30 and TRBJ2-1, with D tentatively TRBD2 (6 bases). V was pared by 2 bases and J by 6 bases, with 20 bases between. Germline V gives CDR1 GTSNPN, CDR2 SVGIG (reference sequence). The CDR3 has 16 amino acids. The CDR3 protein is CAWSRLGGRACNEQFS. DNA for the CDR3: TGTGCCTGGAGTCGACTAGGAGGTAGGGCCTGCAATGAGCAGTTCTCC.

This clonotype was picked up one time. The gene calls are TRBV10-3 and TRBJ2-3, with D possibly TRBD1 on 5 matching bases. The J call may not be correct, given that the DNA end is closer to TRBJ1-5. Germline loops: CDR1 ENHRY, CDR2 SYGVKD. The CDR3 runs 13 residues. DNA for the CDR3: TGTGCCATCAATACGGGACCCGAAGATACGCAGCATTTT. Protein: CAINTGPEDTQHF.

The chain couples TRBV28 to TRBJ1-5, with 8 bases that match TRBD1. The CDR3 spans 14 residues. Germline assignment: CDR1 MDHEN and CDR2 SYDVKM. V was pared by 5 bases and J by 7 bases, with 7 bases of the junction left unmatched. The CDR3 DNA is TGTGCCAGCAGTACGACAGGGGCCAGCCAGCCCCAGCATTTT. It encodes CASSTTGASQPQHF.

As for this clonotype: The junction departs from the called germline gene at one end, perhaps through a read error. The chain employs TRBV11-1 and TRBJ2-4; 13 bases are a match to TRBD2. Germline lookup yields CDR1 SGHAT and CDR2 FQDESV (reference sequence). The CDR3 totals 17 residues. CDR3 protein: CASGFPGTSGIKNIQHF. DNA for the CDR3: TGTGCCAGCGGCTTTCCCGGGACTAGCGGGATCAAAAACATTCAGCACTTC. The variable domain in full, completed from reference TRBV11-1 and TRBJ2-4, reads EAEVAQSPRYKITEKSQAVAFWCDPISGHATLYWYRQILGQGPELLVQFQDESVVDDSQLPKDRFSAERLKGVDSTLKIQPAELGDSAMYLCASGFPGTSGIKNIQHFGAGTRLSVL.

This clonotype was counted a few times. This may come from a read error, since a much larger clone is one base off. The rearrangement links TRBV5-1 to TRBJ2-3, with TRBD2 as a possible D gene (6 bases). The V gene's germline CDR1 is SGHRS and CDR2 YFSETQ. This CDR3 is 16 amino acids long. This CDR3 reads CASSLNGRTSTDTHYF. In nucleotides, the CDR3 is TGCGCCAGCAGCTTGAACGGCCGCACTAGCACAGATACGCACTATTTT.

Concerning this clonotype: Since no conserved phenylalanine or tryptophan closes the CDR3, a read error is the likely cause. The chain combines TRBV7-9 with TRBJ2-7, with D unresolved. The germline V gene encodes CDR1 SEHNR and CDR2 FQNEAQ (reference sequence). V dropped 5 bases and J dropped 6 bases, with 20 bases sitting between them. The CDR3 totals 15 residues. This CDR3 reads CASSPEGLESVEQYL. CDR3 DNA sequence: TGTGCCAGCAGCCCGGAAGGGCTGGAGTCGGTCGAGCAGTACCTC.

With regard to this clonotype: Because it lacks the conserved phenylalanine or tryptophan at the end, this CDR3 is likely a read error. Written as DNA, the CDR3 is TGCAGCGTGCGAGTAGGGGGGTACAATGAGCAGTTCTCC. Encoded protein: CSVRVGGYNEQFS. The chain is built from TRBV29-1 and TRBJ2-1; tentatively, D is TRBD1 or TRBD2 (6 bases each). Deletions cut 6 bases from V and 4 bases from J, with 13 bases between. Per germline, CDR1 SQVTM and CDR2 ANQGSEA. The CDR3 length is 13 residues.

With regard to this clonotype: The CDR3 end shows no conserved phenylalanine or tryptophan, and so a read error is likely. CDR3 residues: CAYTSVGSSYEQYS. CDR3 nucleotide sequence: TGTGCCTACACTTCCGTGGGGAGCTCCTACGAGCAGTACTCC. J is TRBJ2-7 and V is TRBV30; TRBD2 is a possible D gene (5 bases). V lost 7 bases, J lost 0 bases, and 16 bases lay in between. Germline V gene sequence: CDR1 GTSNPN, CDR2 SVGIG (reference sequence). The CDR3 extends over 14 amino acids.

In its sample, this clonotype was seen once. The conserved final phenylalanine or tryptophan is absent from the CDR3, which likely points to a read error. The chain links TRBV13 to TRBJ1-1, with unresolved D. The CDR3 spans 14 residues. The germline V gene has CDR1 PRHDT and CDR2 FYEKMQ (reference sequence). The chain's CDR3 is CAGSLNQGGTEAFS. CDR3 bases: TGTGCCGGCAGCTTAAACCAAGGAGGGACTGAAGCTTTCTCT.

Of note for this clonotype: One junction end disagrees with the germline gene, perhaps due to a read error. The V call is TRBV11-2, the J call TRBJ2-4; TRBD2 might be the D (6 bases). The CDR3 runs to 14 residues. Looked up from germline, CDR1 is SGHAT and CDR2 is FQNNGV. Written as DNA, the CDR3 is TGTGCCAGCAGCTCCGGGAGAGGAGATAACATTAAGTACTTC. As protein: CASSSGRGDNIKYF.

On this clonotype itself: An end of the junction differs from the germline gene, which may be a read error. The V gene is TRBV6-2 or TRBV6-3, the J gene TRBJ1-2, with D perhaps TRBD1 (5 bases). CDR3 length: 14 amino acids. Germline CDR1 and CDR2: MNHEY and SVGEGT. CDR3 nucleotides: TGTGTCAGCATAGGAGGGGTTACTAACTATGGCTACACCTTC. Translated, it gives CVSIGGVTNYGYTF.

As concerns this clonotype: One end of the junction varies from germline; a read error may be responsible. The V gene is TRBV6-1, the J gene TRBJ2-1; 10 nucleotides align to TRBD1. Germline lookup yields CDR1 MNHNS and CDR2 SASEGT. The length of the CDR3 is 13 residues. DNA for the CDR3: TGTTCCAGCAGCGAAGGGACAGGGGATGAGCAGTTCTTC. Protein sequence: CSSSEGTGDEQFF.

The rearrangement joins TRBV14 to TRBJ2-4; D ambiguous. Trimming shortened V by 1 base and J by 4 bases, and 8 bases separated the two germline ends. The CDR3 runs to 14 residues. Germline V gene lookup returns CDR1 SGHDN and CDR2 FVKESK. CDR3 DNA sequence: TGTGCCAGCAGCCAAGGCCCAGCAAAAAACATTCAGTACTTC. It specifies CASSQGPAKNIQYF.

For this clonotype: A read error may produce the germline difference seen at one junction end. The chain couples TRBV10-3 to TRBJ2-1, with 10 bases identical to TRBD2. CDR3 size: 19 residues. CDR1 is ENHRY, CDR2 SYGVKD, per germline. CDR3 amino acids: CAISEPELAGFSSYDEQFF. CDR3 sequence (DNA): TGTGCCATCAGTGAGCCGGAACTAGCGGGATTCAGCTCCTACGATGAGCAGTTCTTC.

Of note for this clonotype: A much larger clone lies one base from this, so it may be a read error. The rearrangement uses TRBV7-8 and TRBJ2-1; D possibly corresponds to TRBD1 (5 bases). The CDR3 sequence is 13 residues long. Germline values: CDR1 SGHVS, CDR2 FQNEAQ. Trimming took 7 bases from V and 4 from J, leaving 11 bases between them. Here the CDR3 DNA reads TGTGCCAGCAACTTCCAGGGATACAATGAGCAGTTCTTC. Translation: CASNFQGYNEQFF. Combining the CDR3 with reference TRBV7-8 and TRBJ2-1 gives the whole variable domain GAGVSQSPRYKVAKRGQDVALRCDPISGHVSLFWYQQALGQGPEFLTYFQNEAQLDKSGLPSDRFFAERPEGSVSTLKIQRTQQEDSAVYLCASNFQGYNEQFFGPGTRLTVL.